These T cell receptor beta chains were read from a single sample in a study of cytotoxic CD8 clonotypes in ibrutinib-treated CLL. This table comes from immunoSEQ multiplex PCR, and its TCRdb copy is limited to in-frame clones, with some not included. The sample has around 130,000 clones, less than 90% seen once. The sample consisted of PBMCs, taken after 24 months of ibrutinib treatment. The receptors here all came from a human donor with chronic lymphocytic leukemia. Both conserved end residues are part of each CDR3. D genes are given only for firm matches. Expanded clones are given a class, and other clones once, few, many or no size at all.

j_gene	v_gene	d_gene	abundance	CDR3nt	CDR3aa
TRBJ1-2	TRBV7-2	TRBD1	once	TGTGCCAGCAGCCGGGACAGCTACTATGGCTACACCTTC	CASSRDSYYGYTF
TRBJ1-4	TRBV28	NA	NA	TGTGCCAGCAGTTTAGGGGGGCCCGGTGAAAAACTGTTTTTT	CASSLGGPGEKLFF
TRBJ2-1	TRBV5-1	NA	NA	TGCGCCAGCAGCTCCGGGGCCCGCCTAGGCAATGAGCAGTTCTTC	CASSSGARLGNEQFF
TRBJ1-6	TRBV9	NA	NA	TGTGCCAGCAACGACAGCCCGAGCTCCTATAATTCACCCCTCCACTTT	CASNDSPSSYNSPLHF
TRBJ1-2	TRBV18	NA	NA	TGTGCCAGCTCACCCTGGGGCCGGGGGTATGGCTACACCTTC	CASSPWGRGYGYTF
TRBJ2-7	TRBV6-6	NA	NA	TGTGCCAGCAGTTACGTTTCTAGCTACGAGCAGTACTTC	CASSYVSSYEQYF
TRBJ1-4	TRBV7-9	NA	NA	TGTGCCAGCGCCATACCAGGGATTGAAAAACTGTTTTTT	CASAIPGIEKLFF
TRBJ1-1	TRBV9	NA	NA	TGTGCCAGCAGCGACTACCAGGGGCTGGGGAACACTGAAGCTTTCTTT	CASSDYQGLGNTEAFF
TRBJ1-1	TRBV2	NA	NA	TGTGCCAGCAGTGAATTCCCGGGAGGTACTGAAGCTTTCTTT	CASSEFPGGTEAFF
TRBJ1-5	TRBV7-2	NA	NA	TGTGCCAGCAGCTCTGAACAGGGTGGACAGCCCCAGCATTTT	CASSSEQGGQPQHF
TRBJ2-3	TRBV28	NA	NA	TGTGCCAGCAGTTTGGGGCATGTGGACTCCCTTCAGTATTTT	CASSLGHVDSLQYF
TRBJ2-5	TRBV21-1	NA	NA	TGTGCCAGCAGCAAAGCGGCTAGAGACAAACAAGAGACCCAGTACTTC	CASSKAARDKQETQYF